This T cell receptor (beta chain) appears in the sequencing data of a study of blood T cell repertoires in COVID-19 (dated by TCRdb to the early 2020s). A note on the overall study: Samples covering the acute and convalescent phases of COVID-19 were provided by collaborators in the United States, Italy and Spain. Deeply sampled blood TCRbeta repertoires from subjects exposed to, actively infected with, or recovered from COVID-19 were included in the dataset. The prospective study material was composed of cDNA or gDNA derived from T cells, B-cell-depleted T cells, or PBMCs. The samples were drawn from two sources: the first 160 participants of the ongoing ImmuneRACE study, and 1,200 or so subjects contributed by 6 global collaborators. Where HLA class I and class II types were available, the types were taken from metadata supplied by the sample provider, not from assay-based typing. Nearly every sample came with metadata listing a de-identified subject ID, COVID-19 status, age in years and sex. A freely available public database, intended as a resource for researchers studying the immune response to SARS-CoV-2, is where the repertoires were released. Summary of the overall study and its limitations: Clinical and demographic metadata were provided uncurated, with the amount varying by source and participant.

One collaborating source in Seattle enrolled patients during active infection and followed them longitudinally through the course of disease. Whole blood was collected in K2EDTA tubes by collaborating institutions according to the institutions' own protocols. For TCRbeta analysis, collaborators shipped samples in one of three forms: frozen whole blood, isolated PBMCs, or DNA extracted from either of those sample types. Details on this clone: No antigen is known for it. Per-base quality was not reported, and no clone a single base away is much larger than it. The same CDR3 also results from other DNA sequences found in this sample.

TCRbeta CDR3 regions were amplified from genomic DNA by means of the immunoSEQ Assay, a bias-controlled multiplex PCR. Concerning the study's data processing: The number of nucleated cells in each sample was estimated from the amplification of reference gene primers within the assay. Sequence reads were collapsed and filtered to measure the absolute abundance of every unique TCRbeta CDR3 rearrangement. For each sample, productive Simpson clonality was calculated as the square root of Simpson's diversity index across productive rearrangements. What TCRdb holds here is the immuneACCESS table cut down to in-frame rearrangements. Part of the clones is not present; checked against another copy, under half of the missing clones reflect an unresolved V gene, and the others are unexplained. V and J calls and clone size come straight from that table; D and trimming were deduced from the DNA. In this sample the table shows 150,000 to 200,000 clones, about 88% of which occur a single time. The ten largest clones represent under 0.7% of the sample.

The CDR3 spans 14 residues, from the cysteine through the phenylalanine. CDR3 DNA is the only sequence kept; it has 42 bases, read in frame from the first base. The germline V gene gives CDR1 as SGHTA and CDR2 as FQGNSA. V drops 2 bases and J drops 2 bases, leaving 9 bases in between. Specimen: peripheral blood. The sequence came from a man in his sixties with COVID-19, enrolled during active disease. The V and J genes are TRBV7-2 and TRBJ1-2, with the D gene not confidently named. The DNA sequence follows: TGTGCCAGCAGCTTACCCGCAGGAAACTATGGCTACACCTTC. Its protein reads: CASSLPAGNYGYTF.